This T cell receptor beta chain was profiled in a study of cytomegalovirus exposure and HLA in healthy donors. Study results and limitations: The study listed roughly 160 cytomegalovirus-associated TCR beta chains. It was only CMV serostatus that was available as immune exposure information.

Primers for the PCR totalled 60 Vbeta and 13 Jbeta. TCRdb's copy holds only in-frame clones and misses some; the assay was immunoSEQ multiplex PCR. The sample has 150,000 or so clones, about 70% seen once. Trimming shortened V by 4 bases and J by 8 bases, and 10 bases separated the two germline ends. Germline assignment: CDR1 SNHLY and CDR2 FYNNEI. The CDR3 loop spans 12 amino acids. Concerning this clone: The antigen is unknown.

When sampled, the donors appeared nominally healthy, though they likely had unrecorded immune exposures. This sequence was found in a male donor in good health and CMV-seronegative. The chain joins TRBV2 to TRBJ2-3; perhaps TRBD2 as D (6 bases). Input material: PBMCs. In DNA, the CDR3 is TGTGCCAGCAGTGGAGGGCGGGGTACGCAGTATTTT. This sequence encodes CASSGGRGTQYF.